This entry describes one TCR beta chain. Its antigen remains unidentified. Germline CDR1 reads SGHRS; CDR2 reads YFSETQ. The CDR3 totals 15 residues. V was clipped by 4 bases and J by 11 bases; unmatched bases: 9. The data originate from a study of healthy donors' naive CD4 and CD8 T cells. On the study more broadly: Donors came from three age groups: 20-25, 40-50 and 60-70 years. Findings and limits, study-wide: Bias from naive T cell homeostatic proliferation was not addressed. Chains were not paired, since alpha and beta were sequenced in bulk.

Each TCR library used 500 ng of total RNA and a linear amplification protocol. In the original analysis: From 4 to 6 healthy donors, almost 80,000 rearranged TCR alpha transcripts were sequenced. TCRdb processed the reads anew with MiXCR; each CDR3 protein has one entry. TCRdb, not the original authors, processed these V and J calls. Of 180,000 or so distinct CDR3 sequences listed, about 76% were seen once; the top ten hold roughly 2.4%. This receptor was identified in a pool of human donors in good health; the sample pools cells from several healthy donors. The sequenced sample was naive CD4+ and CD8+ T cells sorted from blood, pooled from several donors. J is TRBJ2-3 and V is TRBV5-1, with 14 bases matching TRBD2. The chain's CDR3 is CASSGTGTSGSVQYF. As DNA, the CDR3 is TGCGCCAGCAGCGGAACCGGGACTAGCGGGAGTGTGCAGTATTTT.